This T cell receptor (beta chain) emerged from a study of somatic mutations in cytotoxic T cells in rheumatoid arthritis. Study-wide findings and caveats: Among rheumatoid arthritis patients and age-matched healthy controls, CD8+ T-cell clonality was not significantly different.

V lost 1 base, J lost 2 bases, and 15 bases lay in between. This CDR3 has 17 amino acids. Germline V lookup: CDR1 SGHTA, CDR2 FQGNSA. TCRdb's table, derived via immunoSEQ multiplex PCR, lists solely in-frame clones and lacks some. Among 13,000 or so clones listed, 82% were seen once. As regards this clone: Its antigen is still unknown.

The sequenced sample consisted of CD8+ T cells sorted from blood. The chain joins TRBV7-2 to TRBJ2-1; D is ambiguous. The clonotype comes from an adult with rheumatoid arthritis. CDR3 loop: CASSLVGGEPPYNEQFF. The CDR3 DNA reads TGTGCCAGCAGCTTAGTAGGTGGTGAGCCCCCCTACAATGAGCAGTTCTTC.